The 28 T cell receptor beta chains presented below share a single source sample, sequenced in a study of blood T cell repertoires in COVID-19. Clones were sequenced by immunoSEQ multiplex PCR, and TCRdb holds only the in-frame ones, with some missing. The data contain about 200,000 clones, approximately 90% of them seen just once; the ten biggest clones take up roughly 4.5%. Sequencing was done on a sample of peripheral blood. The source is a man aged 50 to 60 with acute or convalescent COVID-19.

The DNA for the CDR3 is TGTGCCAGCAGCCCAAGAGACAGGGGGAACACTGAAGCTTTCTTT. Encoded protein: CASSPRDRGNTEAFF. This chain joins TRBV7-9 and TRBJ1-1, with TRBD1 identical over 8 bases. V was pared by 5 bases and J by 1 base, with 6 bases of the junction left unmatched. The CDR3 has 15 residues. The germline V gene has CDR1 SEHNR and CDR2 FQNEAQ (reference sequence).

V and J are TRBV6-5 and TRBJ1-3, with D uncertain. With 7 bases removed from V and 1 base from J, the gap between germline ends came to 8 bases. Germline V gene data show CDR1 as MNHEY and CDR2 as SVGAGI. There are 13 residues in the CDR3. The CDR3 sequence is CASMVRSGNTIYF. The CDR3, as DNA: TGTGCCAGCATGGTCAGGTCTGGAAACACCATATATTTT.

This chain links TRBV7-2 with TRBJ2-1, with D maybe TRBD1 (5 bases). Germline V lookup: CDR1 SGHTA, CDR2 FQGNSA. The germline V and J ends were trimmed by 1 base and 8 bases, with 24 bases remaining between them. The CDR3 spans 18 residues. The CDR3 DNA reads TGTGCCAGCAGCTTAGTAGTCCCCCGGGCAGGGTCAGGATATGAGCAGTTCTTC. It is translated as CASSLVVPRAGSGYEQFF.

V usage is TRBV12-3 or TRBV12-4 and J usage is TRBJ1-6; D is unresolved. V was pared by 7 bases and J by 0 bases, with 4 bases between. The CDR3 has 13 amino acids. CDR3 sequence reads: CASTRSYNSPLHF. CDR3 sequence (DNA): TGTGCCAGCACGCGCTCCTATAATTCACCCCTCCACTTT.

The chain couples TRBV6-5 to TRBJ1-1; 7 bases line up with TRBD1. The CDR3 runs to 13 residues. V lost 5 bases and J lost 4; bases outside the gene matches: 4. Germline CDR1 is MNHEY and CDR2 is SVGAGI. CDR3 sequence (DNA): TGTGCCAGCAGTAGGGGGCTTGCCACTGAAGCTTTCTTT. It codes for CASSRGLATEAFF.

The sample holds a few counts of this clone. This chain connects TRBV6-6 to TRBJ1-6; possible D gene TRBD1, 5 bases. This CDR3 is built from 12 residues. Germline CDR1 and CDR2: MNHNY and SVGAGI (reference sequence). V gave up 6 bases and J gave up 11 bases, with 11 bases separating them. The CDR3 region is CASSPGNTPLHF. CDR3 nucleotide sequence: TGTGCCAGCAGCCCAGGGAATACACCCCTCCACTTT.

The chain combines TRBV7-8 with TRBJ1-2; 9 bases agree with TRBD1. CDR3 size: 13 residues. J was trimmed by 8 bases and V by 3 bases; bases with no gene match: 4. Germline V CDR1 and CDR2: SGHVS, FQNEAQ. CDR3 region: CASSLGQGEGYTF. Written as DNA, the CDR3 is TGTGCCAGCAGCTTGGGACAGGGCGAGGGCTACACCTTC. Together with reference TRBV7-8 and TRBJ1-2, the CDR3 gives the full variable domain: GAGVSQSPRYKVAKRGQDVALRCDPISGHVSLFWYQQALGQGPEFLTYFQNEAQLDKSGLPSDRFFAERPEGSVSTLKIQRTQQEDSAVYLCASSLGQGEGYTFGSGTRLTVV.

The chain has TRBV2 and TRBJ1-2; 8 positions agree with TRBD1. In germline, CDR1 is SNHLY, CDR2 FYNNEI. Trimming at V came to 6 bases and at J to 6 bases, leaving 3 bases not matched to a gene. There are 12 residues in the CDR3. DNA for the CDR3: TGTGCCAGCAGAGGGACAGGAGATGGCTACACCTTC. This translates into CASRGTGDGYTF.

V and J are TRBV9 and TRBJ2-3, with D maybe TRBD1 (6 bases). The CDR3 runs to 14 residues. The V end was cut by 5 bases, the J end by 0 bases, with 10 bases between. Germline CDR1 and CDR2: SGDLS and YYNGEE. The chain's CDR3 is CASRVGQSTDTQYF. The CDR3 DNA reads as TGTGCCAGCAGGGTGGGACAAAGCACAGATACGCAGTATTTT. Full variable domain (rest looked up from reference TRBV9 and TRBJ2-3): DSGVTQTPKHLITATGQRVTLRCSPRSGDLSVYWYQQSLDQGLQFLIQYYNGEERAKGNILERFSAQQFPDLHSELNLSSLELGDSALYFCASRVGQSTDTQYFGPGTRLTVL.

V gene TRBV11-2 combines with J gene TRBJ1-1, with 8 bases that match TRBD1. Germline V CDR1 and CDR2: SGHAT, FQNNGV. This CDR3 is 14 amino acids long. V was clipped by 6 bases and J by 10 bases; unmatched bases: 13. Here the CDR3 DNA reads TGTGCCAGCAGATCGGCCGGGACAGGTGGTGTAGCTTTCTTT. As protein: CASRSAGTGGVAFF.

The chain links TRBV24-1 to TRBJ2-2; D might be TRBD2 (5 bases). This CDR3 has 13 amino acids. The germline V gene encodes CDR1 KGHDR and CDR2 SFDVKD. Trimming left V 3 bases short and J 9 bases short, with 10 bases between. The CDR3 region has the DNA TGTGCCACCAGTGATGAGGGATGGCGGGAGCTGTTTTTT. Translating gives CATSDEGWRELFF.

The V gene is TRBV20-1, the J gene TRBJ1-1; D remains ambiguous. The CDR3 spans 12 residues. Deletions cut 3 bases from V and 1 base from J, with 6 bases between. In germline, CDR1 is DFQATT, CDR2 SNEGSKA (reference sequence). As DNA, the CDR3 is TGCAGTGCTAGTATCAGGAACACTGAAGCTTTCTTT. It is translated as CSASIRNTEAFF.

The gene calls are TRBV2 and TRBJ1-4; weak D call: TRBD1 (5 bases). Germline V lookup: CDR1 SNHLY, CDR2 FYNNEI. The V and J ends lost 4 bases and 4 bases respectively, with 13 bases between them. The CDR3 contains 15 residues. The CDR3 loop reads CASSARTSRNEKLFF. The CDR3 DNA is TGTGCCAGCAGTGCCAGGACAAGCCGTAATGAAAAACTGTTTTTT. Variable domain in full (rest from reference TRBV2 and TRBJ1-4): EPEVTQTPSHQVTQMGQEVILRCVPISNHLYFYWYRQILGQKVEFLVSFYNNEISEKSEIFDDQFSVERPDGSNFTLKIRSTKLEDSAMYFCASSARTSRNEKLFFGSGTQLSVL.

V gene TRBV6-5 combines with J gene TRBJ2-5, with D possibly TRBD1 on 5 matching bases. The length of the CDR3 is 16 residues. V dropped 0 bases and J dropped 5 bases, with 16 bases sitting between them. Per germline, CDR1 MNHEY and CDR2 SVGAGI. The CDR3 here is CASSYSQTQGRETQYF. CDR3 nucleotides: TGTGCCAGCAGTTACTCTCAAACCCAGGGTCGGGAGACCCAGTACTTC.

The V and J genes are TRBV6-2 or TRBV6-3 and TRBJ1-6; D not certain. The CDR3 covers 13 residues. CDR1 and CDR2 (germline): MNHEY, SVGEGT. The ends were cut back, 3 bases at V and 9 bases at J, with 9 bases in the middle. The CDR3 is CASSYGEGSPLHF. The DNA for the CDR3 is TGTGCCAGCAGTTATGGGGAGGGTTCACCCCTCCACTTT.

This clone was observed once. The chain links TRBV11-2 to TRBJ2-5; 11 bases match TRBD1. This CDR3 is built from 15 residues. CDR1 is SGHAT, CDR2 FQNNGV, per germline. J was trimmed by 5 bases and V by 5 bases; bases with no gene match: 7. The CDR3 sequence: CASSVGQGARETQYF. In DNA, the CDR3 is TGTGCCAGCAGCGTCGGACAGGGGGCTAGGGAGACCCAGTACTTC.

The chain combines TRBV7-9 with TRBJ1-2; D is uncertain. The V end was cut by 4 bases, the J end by 2 bases, with 8 bases between. CDR3 length: 13 residues. Germline-derived CDR1 and CDR2 are SEHNR and FQNEAQ (reference sequence). In DNA form, the CDR3 reads TGTGCCAGCAGCTCGACGGGGAACTATGGCTACACCTTC. Translation: CASSSTGNYGYTF. Full variable domain (rest looked up from reference TRBV7-9 and TRBJ1-2): DTGVSQNPRHKITKRGQNVTFRCDPISEHNRLYWYRQTLGQGPEFLTYFQNEAQLEKSRLLSDRFSAERPKGSFSTLEIQRTEQGDSAMYLCASSSTGNYGYTFGSGTRLTVV.

The chain employs TRBV18 and TRBJ1-1; 10 bases are a match to TRBD1. The germline CDR1 and CDR2 sequences are KGHSH and LQKENI. The CDR3 has 15 amino acids. V lost 6 bases to trimming and J lost 7 bases; unmatched junction nucleotides: 11. CDR3 bases: TGTGCCAGCTCGCCGGGACAGGGGCGCCGCGGTGAAGCTTTCTTT. Its protein product is CASSPGQGRRGEAFF.

With regard to this clone: This sample includes further DNA sequences coding for the same CDR3. CDR3 coding DNA: TGCAGCGTTGAAGGGGACAGGGGCACTGAAGCTTTCTTT. This encodes CSVEGDRGTEAFF. The chain joins TRBV29-1 to TRBJ1-1; 10 bases are shared with TRBD1. The CDR3 is 13 amino acids. Germline V CDR1 and CDR2: SQVTM, ANQGSEA. V lost 1 base, J lost 4 bases, and 0 bases stayed unmatched.

The chain recombines TRBV5-1 with TRBJ1-3, with a possible D match to TRBD1 (5 bases). CDR3 length equals 16 residues. The V and J ends lost 0 bases and 3 bases respectively, with 13 bases between them. CDR1 SGHRS and CDR2 YFSETQ come from the germline V gene. The CDR3 loop is CASSLAGGGIGNTIYF. Here the CDR3 DNA reads TGCGCCAGCAGCTTGGCCGGCGGGGGGATTGGAAACACCATATATTTT.

The chain couples TRBV30 to TRBJ2-5; the match to TRBD2 covers 13 bases. The CDR3 extends over 13 amino acids. CDR1 GTSNPN and CDR2 SVGIG come from the germline V gene (reference sequence). V shed 5 bases, J shed 5 bases, and the junction held 2 bases outside the gene matches. The DNA for the CDR3 is TGTGCCTGGGTACTAGCGGGGGGGGAGACCCAGTACTTC. Translating gives CAWVLAGGETQYF.

The chain couples TRBV19 to TRBJ1-1; the match to TRBD1 covers 8 bases. The CDR3 length is 15 residues. Germline loops: CDR1 LNHDA, CDR2 SQIVND (reference sequence). Trimming removed 5 bases from V and 1 base from J; junction bases left unmatched: 6. CDR3 sequence (DNA): TGTGCCAGTAGTCTCAGACAGGGGACGAACACTGAAGCTTTCTTT. Its protein product is CASSLRQGTNTEAFF. The full variable domain, rest sourced from reference TRBV19 and TRBJ1-1, is DGGITQSPKYLFRKEGQNVTLSCEQNLNHDAMYWYRQDPGQGLRLIYYSQIVNDFQKGDIAEGYSVSREKKESFPLTVTSAQKNPTAFYLCASSLRQGTNTEAFFGQGTRLTVV.

About this clone: Other DNA variants within this sample encode the same CDR3. V and J are TRBV6-5 and TRBJ1-2; tentatively, D is TRBD1 (6 bases). V lost 6 bases, J lost 3 bases, and 11 bases lay in between. The CDR3 runs 13 residues. CDR1 is MNHEY and CDR2 is SVGAGI in the germline V gene. The CDR3 DNA follows: TGTGCCAGCAGCGAGACAGGTTACTATGGCTACACCTTC. Its translation: CASSETGYYGYTF.

This chain connects TRBV21-1 to TRBJ2-5; TRBD2 is taken as the D call from the table, unchecked against the DNA. TRBV21-1 is listed as a pseudogene. The CDR3 length is 18 residues. CDR3 DNA sequence: TGTGCCACCCAAACGTCGGGGGGGGCCAATGAAATCCAGGAGACCCAGTACTTC. Its translation is CATQTSGGANEIQETQYF.

Here the CDR3 reads CASSRDNRYGYTF. The CDR3 DNA reads TGTGCCAGCAGTCGGGATAATCGGTATGGCTACACCTTC. This chain links TRBV6-5 with TRBJ1-2, with D unclear. Trimming took 5 bases from V and 5 from J, leaving 12 bases between them. The CDR3 contains 13 residues. Germline V gives CDR1 MNHEY, CDR2 SVGAGI.

The gene calls are TRBV18 and TRBJ1-4, with a weak D call TRBD1 (6 bases). CDR3 length: 16 amino acids. Germline V lookup: CDR1 KGHSH, CDR2 LQKENI. Trimming removed 2 bases from V and 3 bases from J, with 13 bases in between. CDR3 nucleotide sequence: TGTGCCAGCTCACCAAACGTACAGGGTGCTAATGAAAAACTGTTTTTT. Residues: CASSPNVQGANEKLFF.

The chain couples TRBV6-2 or TRBV6-3 to TRBJ1-5; D remains ambiguous. V lost 5 bases, J lost 2 bases, and 13 bases lay in between. CDR3 length equals 15 residues. Germline V CDR1 and CDR2: MNHEY, SVGEGT. CDR3 in DNA: TGTGCCAGCAGTAGAAAGAGAGGTGGCAATCAGCCCCAGCATTTT. Residues: CASSRKRGGNQPQHF.

The V and J genes are TRBV7-8 and TRBJ1-5, with D hard to call. Germline V lookup: CDR1 SGHVS, CDR2 FQNEAQ. The CDR3 extends over 17 amino acids. V was trimmed by 4 bases and J by 5 bases, leaving 21 bases between them. This CDR3 is CASSSSRNYLSHQPQHF. Written as DNA, the CDR3 is TGTGCCAGCAGCTCTAGCAGGAACTATCTTTCGCATCAGCCCCAGCATTTT. Full variable domain (missing parts from reference TRBV7-8 and TRBJ1-5): GAGVSQSPRYKVAKRGQDVALRCDPISGHVSLFWYQQALGQGPEFLTYFQNEAQLDKSGLPSDRFFAERPEGSVSTLKIQRTQQEDSAVYLCASSSSRNYLSHQPQHFGDGTRLSIL.